A selection of T cell receptor beta chains follows, all from one sample in a study of blood T cells in healthy people across ages. MiXCR was run by TCRdb on the 5' RACE reads, yielding one entry per CDR3 protein. The repertoire has 850,000 to 1,100,000 distinct CDR3 sequences, about two fifths of them found once; the top ten carry roughly 13%. Specimen: blood. Receptor source: a man between 18 and 29 years old in good health. The CDR3 runs from the conserved cysteine through the conserved F or W. The D gene is left open where the match is weak. Expanded clones are given a class, and other clones once, few, many or no size at all.

d_call,clone_size,v_call,j_call,cdr3_nt,cdr3_aa
.,few,TRBV6-2/TRBV6-3,TRBJ2-5,TGTGCCAGCAGTTACTCGGCGGAGGACCAAGAGACCCAGTACTTC,CASSYSAEDQETQYF
.,many,TRBV29-1,TRBJ2-1,TGCAGCGTTGCAGACGGGGATAATGAGCAGTTCTTC,CSVADGDNEQFF
.,.,TRBV13,TRBJ2-7,TGTGCCAGCAGCTCCTCTGGCGGGGAGATCTACGAGCAGTACTTC,CASSSSGGEIYEQYF
.,few,TRBV11-2,TRBJ2-1,TGTGCCAGCAGCTCAGGGTTGGGGGATCAAGGGAATGAGCAGTTCTTC,CASSSGLGDQGNEQFF
.,.,TRBV3-1,TRBJ1-5,TGTGCCAGCAGCCAAGCACCGGGGCGCAATCAGCCCCAGCATTTT,CASSQAPGRNQPQHF
.,.,TRBV15,TRBJ1-2,TGTGCCACCAGCAGAGATCGCAAGAACTATGGCTACACCTTC,CATSRDRKNYGYTF
.,.,TRBV12-3/TRBV12-4,TRBJ2-2,TGTGCCAGCAAGGGCGCTCCCGGGGAGCTGTTTTTT,CASKGAPGELFF
.,few,TRBV9,TRBJ1-1,TGTGCCAGCAGCGCAGCCGGGACACCCAACACTGAAGCTTTCTTT,CASSAAGTPNTEAFF
.,.,TRBV9,TRBJ2-2,TGTGCCAGCAGCGTAGGCGGCCCACCTCTGGGTGAGGAGCTGTTTTTT,CASSVGGPPLGEELFF
TRBD1,few,TRBV27,TRBJ1-5,TGTGCCAGCAGTTCCTCCCGGGACAGGAGCAATCAGCCCCAGCATTTT,CASSSSRDRSNQPQHF
TRBD1,few,TRBV7-3,TRBJ1-1,TGTGCCAGCAGCTCGGGACAGTGGGGCACTGAAGCTTTCTTT,CASSSGQWGTEAFF
.,many,TRBV27,TRBJ2-3,TGTGCCAGCAGTTCGGACTTTGCAGATACGCAGTATTTT,CASSSDFADTQYF
TRBD1,.,TRBV20-1,TRBJ1-2,TGCAGTGCTACCGGGACAGCTAAAGGTGGCTACACCTTC,CSATGTAKGGYTF
TRBD2,.,TRBV20-1,TRBJ2-1,TGCAGTGCTAGAGGGGGCGGGGGGGCCCATAATGAGCAGTTCTTC,CSARGGGGAHNEQFF
.,.,TRBV9,TRBJ2-1,TGTGCCAGCAGCGTAGGGAGACAGGTGGAAGAGACCCAGTTCTTC,CASSVGRQVEETQFF
.,.,TRBV27,TRBJ2-7,TGTGCCGGCGGTTATAAGGACGAGCAGTACTTC,CAGGYKDEQYF